Below are 29 T cell receptor beta chains sequenced from a single sample in a study of neoadjuvant anti-PD-1 for oral cavity cancer. Time point reported: after neoadjuvant nivolumab, at surgical resection. Method: immunoSEQ multiplex PCR; TCRdb's copy keeps in-frame clones and lacks some. The sample contains roughly 15,000 clones, 30% to 45% of which appear only once. The source material was tumor tissue, sampled after nivolumab (anti-PD-1) treatment. The receptors originated from a person aged 35-79 years with oral cavity squamous cell carcinoma.

This clone was counted a single time. The chain has TRBV6-6 and TRBJ2-7; D might be TRBD2 (6 bases). The CDR3 totals 15 residues. Trimming took off 2 bases at V and 1 base at J, with 12 bases between the two ends. CDR1 is MNHNY and CDR2 is SVGAGI in the germline V gene (reference sequence). In nucleotides, the CDR3 is TGTGCCAGCAGTTACAGGGACGGGAGATCCTACGAGCAGTACTTC. Residues: CASSYRDGRSYEQYF.

V and J are TRBV29-1 and TRBJ2-3; tentatively, D is TRBD1 (6 bases). The germline V gene encodes CDR1 SQVTM and CDR2 ANQGSEA. There are 14 residues in the CDR3. V was clipped by 5 bases and J by 4 bases, with 16 bases between them. CDR3 loop: CSVSLQGVPDTQYF. The CDR3 DNA reads TGCAGCGTTTCATTACAGGGCGTCCCAGATACGCAGTATTTT.

This clone turned up a few times. The chain is built from TRBV7-6 and TRBJ2-2; no definite D call. V dropped 3 bases and J dropped 7 bases, with 9 bases sitting between them. CDR3 length: 13 amino acids. Germline CDR1 is SGHVS and CDR2 is FNYEAQ. CDR3 in amino acids: CASSFPIGGELFF. The CDR3 DNA sequence: TGTGCCAGCAGCTTCCCCATAGGCGGGGAGCTGTTTTTT.

This chain uses TRBV7-3 with TRBJ2-3, with 13 bases lining up with TRBD2. This CDR3 is 16 amino acids long. The V gene end was trimmed by 5 bases and the J gene end by 4 bases; junction bases not matched to a gene: 6. Germline assignment: CDR1 SGHTA and CDR2 FQGTGA. Here the CDR3 reads CASSRALAGGSDTQYF. As DNA, the CDR3 is TGTGCCAGCAGCCGCGCACTAGCGGGGGGGTCAGATACGCAGTATTTT. The whole variable domain, filled in from reference TRBV7-3 and TRBJ2-3, reads GAGVSQTPSNKVTEKGKYVELRCDPISGHTALYWYRQSLGQGPEFLIYFQGTGAADDSGLPNDRFFAVRPEGSVSTLKIQRTERGDSAVYLCASSRALAGGSDTQYFGPGTRLTVL.

The V and J genes are TRBV11-1 and TRBJ2-7, with TRBD1 identical over 7 bases. CDR1 SGHAT and CDR2 FQDESV come from the germline V gene (reference sequence). The CDR3 sequence is 14 residues long. Unmatched junction bases numbered 9, after V lost 3 bases and J lost 7 bases. This chain's CDR3 is CASSFSEGAKEQYF. CDR3 coding DNA: TGTGCCAGCAGCTTTTCCGAGGGGGCGAAAGAGCAGTACTTC.

This clone was seen a handful of times. This rearrangement joins TRBV5-1 to TRBJ2-7; D remains ambiguous. CDR3 size: 11 residues. Germline loops: CDR1 SGHRS, CDR2 YFSETQ. Trimming left V 2 bases short and J 2 bases short, with 2 bases between. CDR3 in amino acids: CASSFPYEQYF. The DNA of the CDR3 is TGCGCCAGCAGCTTCCCCTACGAGCAGTACTTC.

The rearrangement joins TRBV5-4 to TRBJ2-1, with 9 bases aligning to TRBD1. The CDR3 is made up of 15 amino acids. Trimming at V came to 0 bases and at J to 13 bases, leaving 11 bases not matched to a gene. CDR1 and CDR2 from the germline V gene are SGHNT and YYREEE (reference sequence). This CDR3 is CASSLELQGARLQFF. CDR3 DNA sequence: TGTGCCAGCAGCTTGGAGCTACAGGGGGCGCGCCTCCAGTTCTTC.

The chain links TRBV19 to TRBJ1-6, with unresolved D. V lost 5 bases and J 6 bases, leaving 2 bases between the germline ends. Germline CDR1 is LNHDA and CDR2 is SQIVND (reference sequence). The CDR3 is 11 residues long. The CDR3: CASSGNSPLHF. Here the CDR3 DNA reads TGTGCCAGTAGTGGTAATTCACCCCTCCACTTT.

V gene TRBV10-2 combines with J gene TRBJ1-2; perhaps TRBD1 as D (5 bases). Germline values: CDR1 WSHSY, CDR2 SAAADI. V lost 7 bases and J 2 bases, leaving 14 bases between the germline ends. The CDR3 contains 14 residues. The CDR3 sequence: CASNPGLSNYGYTF. CDR3 bases: TGCGCCAGCAACCCAGGGTTATCGAACTATGGCTACACCTTC.

The genes are TRBV7-9 and TRBJ1-4; possible D gene TRBD1, 6 bases. This CDR3 spans 16 amino acids. The V end was cut by 1 base, the J end by 5 bases, with 14 bases between. From germline, CDR1 is SEHNR and CDR2 FQNEAQ (reference sequence). For the CDR3, the DNA is TGTGCCAGCAGCTTAGAGTTGTCACAGGGAAATGAAAAACTGTTTTTT. Amino acid sequence: CASSLELSQGNEKLFF.

Relative to its sample, this clone is medium-sized. The chain links TRBV2 to TRBJ1-1; D is ambiguous. The V gene lost 3 bases and the J gene lost 5 bases, with 4 bases spanning the gap. In germline, CDR1 is SNHLY, CDR2 FYNNEI. This CDR3 comprises 11 residues. The DNA of the CDR3 is TGTGCCAGCAGTGACCGAACTGAAGCTTTCTTT. It is translated as CASSDRTEAFF.

This sequence joins TRBV21-1 and TRBJ2-1; the table's D call TRBD2 went unverified against the DNA. TRBV21-1 corresponds to a pseudogene. CDR3 length: 12 amino acids. This CDR3 is CASSKDNNEQFF. Written as DNA, the CDR3 is TGTGCCAGCAGCAAAGATAACAATGAGCAGTTCTTC.

This clone was picked up a small number of times. This rearrangement joins TRBV19 to TRBJ2-7; D is uncertain. V was cut by 2 bases and J by 6 bases, with 14 bases left in between. CDR3 size: 14 residues. The germline V gene encodes CDR1 LNHDA and CDR2 SQIVND (reference sequence). The DNA of the CDR3 is TGTGCCAGTAGTATACATAGCCGGTCTGGCGAGCAGTACTTC. As protein: CASSIHSRSGEQYF. Full variable domain (remainder filled in from reference TRBV19 and TRBJ2-7): DGGITQSPKYLFRKEGQNVTLSCEQNLNHDAMYWYRQDPGQGLRLIYYSQIVNDFQKGDIAEGYSVSREKKESFPLTVTSAQKNPTAFYLCASSIHSRSGEQYFGPGTRLTVT.

CDR3 protein: CASKRSSYEQYF. The CDR3 nucleotides read TGTGCCAGCAAAAGGAGCTCCTACGAGCAGTACTTC. The chain joins TRBV6-5 to TRBJ2-7; D gene unclear. Trimming stripped 7 bases from V and 0 bases from J, with 7 bases between. The CDR3 totals 12 residues. Germline CDR1 reads MNHEY; CDR2 reads SVGAGI.

This clone showed up just a few times. Other nucleotide sequences in the sample specify the same CDR3. The rearrangement joins TRBV7-9 to TRBJ1-5; D is unresolved. Germline V gene data show CDR1 as SEHNR and CDR2 as FQNEAQ (reference sequence). V was trimmed by 3 bases and J by 3 bases, leaving 12 bases between them. The CDR3 length is 15 residues. For the CDR3, the DNA is TGTGCCAGCAGCTTGGGCGGGTCTTCCAATCAGCCCCAGCATTTT. Its translation: CASSLGGSSNQPQHF.

CDR3 residues: CASSPGTGGRYEQYF. The CDR3 region has the DNA TGTGCCAGCAGCCCCGGGACAGGGGGCCGGTACGAGCAGTACTTC. The V gene is TRBV9, the J gene TRBJ2-7, with TRBD1 identical over 12 bases. The CDR3 runs 15 residues. The germline gives CDR1 SGDLS, CDR2 YYNGEE. V shed 4 bases, J shed 4 bases, and the junction held 6 bases outside the gene matches.

This clone was seen a handful of times. The V and J genes are TRBV19 and TRBJ2-1, with D unclear. The V and J ends lost 1 base and 8 bases respectively, with 6 bases between them. CDR3 length: 12 residues. Per germline, CDR1 LNHDA and CDR2 SQIVND (reference sequence). CDR3 DNA sequence: TGTGCCAGTAGTATAGGCGGCTATGAGCAGTTCTTC. This gives the protein CASSIGGYEQFF.

The chain recombines TRBV7-2 with TRBJ2-3; 12 nucleotides line up with TRBD2. The J segment lost 1 base and the V segment lost 4 bases, leaving 3 bases of the junction unmatched. The CDR3 loop spans 16 amino acids. Germline V CDR1 and CDR2: SGHTA, FQGNSA. The CDR3 DNA reads as TGTGCCAGCAGCTCCCGACTAGCGGGGGGCACAGATACGCAGTATTTT. This sequence encodes CASSSRLAGGTDTQYF. Together with reference TRBV7-2 and TRBJ2-3, the CDR3 gives the full variable domain: GAGVSQSPSNKVTEKGKDVELRCDPISGHTALYWYRQSLGQGLEFLIYFQGNSAPDKSGLPSDRFSAERTGGSVSTLTIQRTQQEDSAVYLCASSSRLAGGTDTQYFGPGTRLTVL.

This chain uses TRBV6-5 with TRBJ2-7; 10 bases line up with TRBD2. The CDR3 contains 15 residues. V was pared by 6 bases and J by 6 bases, with 11 bases of the junction left unmatched. Looked up from germline, CDR1 is MNHEY and CDR2 is SVGAGI. The CDR3 protein is CASSPGGTSVSEQYF. Written as DNA, the CDR3 is TGTGCCAGCAGCCCCGGGGGGACTAGCGTCAGCGAGCAGTACTTC.

With regard to this clone: Its ends do not fully match the called genes, so a read error is possible. The chain recombines TRBV4-1 with TRBJ2-7; a weak D match, TRBD1 (6 bases). The CDR3 has 16 residues. Germline lookup yields CDR1 MGHRA and CDR2 YSYEKL. CDR3 coding DNA: TGCGCCAGCAGCAAAGACGTCTCAGGGGTTATCTACGAGCAGTACTTC. Amino acids: CASSKDVSGVIYEQYF.

This clone was detected only a few times. This rearrangement joins TRBV11-3 to TRBJ1-6; D gene ambiguous. The germline gives CDR1 SGHNT, CDR2 YENEEA. Deletions cut 1 base from V and 9 bases from J, with 10 bases between. There are 14 residues in the CDR3. The chain's CDR3 is CASSLGQPGSPLHF. Here the CDR3 DNA reads TGTGCCAGCAGCTTAGGGCAGCCCGGTTCACCCCTCCACTTT.

This clone was counted a few times. The V call is TRBV6-6, the J call TRBJ1-1, with D possibly being TRBD1 (5 bases). Trimming removed 0 bases at V and 2 bases at J, with 10 bases between. CDR3 length equals 15 residues. CDR1 is MNHNY, CDR2 SVGAGI, per germline (reference sequence). CDR3 sequence: CASSYSGGVNTEAFF. Here the CDR3 DNA reads TGTGCCAGCAGTTACTCAGGAGGGGTAAACACTGAAGCTTTCTTT.

The chain joins TRBV28 to TRBJ2-2, with TRBD1 matching 8 bases. The CDR3 is 15 residues long. Germline loops: CDR1 MDHEN, CDR2 SYDVKM. J gave up 3 bases and V 5 bases, and 5 bases lay outside the gene matches. The chain's CDR3 is CASSTWGQDTGELFF. DNA for the CDR3: TGTGCCAGCAGTACTTGGGGACAGGACACCGGGGAGCTGTTTTTT.

This rearrangement joins TRBV6-6 to TRBJ2-2; D is uncertain. The length of the CDR3 is 15 residues. The V end lost 5 bases, the J end lost 5 bases, and 15 bases lay between the germline ends. The germline CDR1 and CDR2 sequences are MNHNY and SVGAGI (reference sequence). The CDR3 DNA reads TGTGCCAGCAGTCCCCCCCAGGCCTTAACCGGGGAGCTGTTTTTT. Protein product: CASSPPQALTGELFF.

The chain combines TRBV11-2 with TRBJ2-2; TRBD1 aligns across 8 bases. Germline loops: CDR1 SGHAT, CDR2 FQNNGV. This CDR3 has 16 amino acids. J lost 4 bases, V lost 1 base, and 5 bases had no gene match. This chain's CDR3 is CASSLGMTGVTGELFF. The CDR3 DNA sequence: TGTGCCAGCAGCTTAGGAATGACAGGGGTCACCGGGGAGCTGTTTTTT.

This clone was found a few times. This chain links TRBV10-3 with TRBJ2-7; 7 bases agree with TRBD1. This CDR3 is 15 amino acids long. With 2 bases clipped from V and 0 bases from J, the junction kept 4 bases outside the gene matches. Germline V lookup: CDR1 ENHRY, CDR2 SYGVKD. CDR3 sequence reads: CAISEKTGSSYEQYF. The CDR3 region has the DNA TGTGCCATCAGTGAGAAGACAGGGAGCTCCTACGAGCAGTACTTC.

This clone appeared a few times. The chain uses TRBV11-2 and TRBJ1-1, with D possibly matching TRBD1 (5 bases). This CDR3 contains 14 residues. The ends were cut back, 5 bases at V and 0 bases at J, with 10 bases in the middle. Germline assignment: CDR1 SGHAT and CDR2 FQNNGV. The CDR3 loop is CASSHRILNTEAFF. For the CDR3, the DNA is TGTGCCAGCAGCCACAGGATACTGAACACTGAAGCTTTCTTT.

The chain recombines TRBV28 with TRBJ2-2; D unclear. CDR1 is MDHEN and CDR2 is SYDVKM in the germline V gene. The CDR3 spans 13 residues. Trimming took 6 bases from V and 6 from J, leaving 11 bases between them. CDR3 region: CASRNAYAGELFF. CDR3 DNA: TGTGCCAGCAGGAACGCCTACGCCGGGGAGCTGTTTTTT.

The V call is TRBV2, the J call TRBJ1-4, with unresolved D. Germline V gene data show CDR1 as SNHLY and CDR2 as FYNNEI. The CDR3 runs to 15 residues. V was shortened by 8 bases and J by 0 bases, with 13 bases between the two germline ends. The CDR3 nucleotides are TGTGCCAGCCGGAAGGAGCCATCAACTAATGAAAAACTGTTTTTT. Translating it yields CASRKEPSTNEKLFF.